These T cell receptor beta chains were read from a single sample in a study of T-cell memory formation after mild COVID-19. TCRdb used MiXCR to reprocess the 5' RACE reads, holding one entry per CDR3 protein. The sample lists about 400,000 distinct CDR3 sequences, more than 20% occurring once. The sequencing input was PBMCs or a T cell subset sorted from them (not recorded which). The receptors shown here come from an adult woman who had mild COVID-19 (a few samples of this study predate the infection). Cell type and time point are not known. Each CDR3 is given with its conserved first and last residue. Part of the rows lack a size; the others show once, few, many or a class for expanded clones.

J	size	V	CDR3
TRBJ2-7	-	TRBV3-1	CASSQTFSGQIHEQYF
TRBJ2-6	once	TRBV5-1	CASSHRTGGVSGANVLTF
TRBJ1-3	-	TRBV7-9	CASSLVPTVSGNTIYF
TRBJ2-3	few	TRBV7-2	CASSLRGLGSSTDTQYF
TRBJ2-7	-	TRBV20-1	CSARDTSGGMTYEQYF
TRBJ2-5	-	TRBV19	CASNGQFQETQYF
TRBJ2-3	few	TRBV6-6	CASMGGRGNTDTQYF
TRBJ1-5	many	TRBV12-3/TRBV12-4	CASTLTDTNQPQHF
TRBJ2-2	-	TRBV19	CASSSRQIYTGELFF
TRBJ2-4	many	TRBV6-2/TRBV6-3	CASSYSPALAGEVRGKNIQYF
TRBJ1-2	-	TRBV5-6	CASSLGEWAYGYTF
TRBJ2-2	-	TRBV30	CALDQGANTGELFF
TRBJ2-5	few	TRBV7-2	CASSFRSWREGGETQYF
TRBJ2-4	few	TRBV7-2	CASSLAGTGDIQYF
TRBJ2-5	-	TRBV7-8	CASSLRTEYQETQYF
TRBJ2-7	few	TRBV29-1	CSVEVLTESSYEQYF
TRBJ2-3	many	TRBV4-2	CASSQEVGDTSTDTQYF
TRBJ2-7	few	TRBV10-3	CAISELAGEYEQYF
TRBJ2-7	few	TRBV20-1	CSAATRTSGYEQYF
TRBJ2-7	-	TRBV9	CASSSRGGLSYEQYF
TRBJ2-7	-	TRBV4-2	CASSQDQGNYEQYF
TRBJ1-1	few	TRBV12-3/TRBV12-4	CASGGLNTEAFF
TRBJ1-2	few	TRBV6-5	CASRRDPNYGYTF
TRBJ1-1	-	TRBV7-9	CASSLYGRNTEAFF
TRBJ2-7	-	TRBV6-5	CASKDRYYEQYF
TRBJ1-3	-	TRBV6-6	CASSKLTDSGNTIYF
TRBJ2-2	once	TRBV7-8	CASSLGGAGEAGELFF
TRBJ2-5	-	TRBV3-1	CASSQAGGLGETQYF
TRBJ2-3	-	TRBV29-1	CSVIAGGNGDTQYF
TRBJ2-1	-	TRBV24-1	CATGLLNEQFF
TRBJ1-4	-	TRBV29-1	CSAKEGADEKLFF
TRBJ1-2	few	TRBV5-1	CASSTGQAPNYGYTF